Sequencing of this TCR beta chain was carried out in a study of blood T cell repertoires in COVID-19. Study in general: PBMCs, B-cell-depleted T cells, or T cells provided the cDNA or gDNA that made up the material.

Participants' own reports of clinical history determined their cohort assignment. Individuals in the exposed group had encountered a COVID-19 case within 2 weeks preceding study entry. This table comes from immunoSEQ multiplex PCR, and its TCRdb copy is limited to in-frame clones, with some not included. The sample lists over 200,000 clones; 88% were seen once. The CDR3 covers 14 residues. In germline, CDR1 is SGHRS, CDR2 YFSETQ. Unmatched junction bases numbered 4, after V lost 4 bases and J lost 3 bases. This receptor was taken from a woman aged 25 to 39 who had been exposed to COVID-19. The chain carries TRBV5-1 and TRBJ2-3, with 8 bases aligning to TRBD2. Sequenced input: PBMCs or T cells enriched from blood (not recorded which). CDR3 coding DNA: TGCGCCAGCAGCGTGGGACTAGATACAGATACGCAGTATTTT. It specifies CASSVGLDTDTQYF.